This passage covers 3 T cell receptor beta chains from one sample sequenced in a study of OX40 agonist ivuxolimab in advanced cancers. Method: immunoSEQ multiplex PCR; TCRdb's copy keeps in-frame clones and lacks some. The table lists 63,000 or so clones, roughly 80% of them singletons. The sequencing here drew on CD4+ or CD8+ T cells sorted from blood, taken in a trial of the OX40 agonist ivuxolimab. These receptor sequences come from an adult with an advanced solid tumor such as melanoma, head and neck, liver or kidney cancer.

In its sample, this clone was seen once. The CDR3 nucleotides read TGTGCCTGGACCAGGGACAGGGTGAGGTCTGGGGCCAACGTCCTGACTTTC. It yields the protein CAWTRDRVRSGANVLTF. The chain uses TRBV30 and TRBJ2-6, with 9 bases that match TRBD1. Germline V CDR1 and CDR2: GTSNPN, SVGIG (reference sequence). The CDR3 contains 17 residues. Trimming took 4 bases from V and 1 from J; bases not matched to a gene: 8. Supplemented by reference TRBV30 and TRBJ2-6, the full variable domain reads SQTIHQWPATLVQPVGSPLSLECTVEGTSNPNLYWYRQAAGRGLQLLFYSVGIGQISSEVPQNLSASRPQDRQFILSSKKLLLSDSGFYLCAWTRDRVRSGANVLTFGAGSRLTVL.

The chain links TRBV30 to TRBJ2-5; D gene ambiguous. Trimming removed 3 bases from V and 5 bases from J, with 13 bases in between. CDR1 and CDR2 (germline): GTSNPN, SVGIG (reference sequence). The CDR3 has 13 amino acids. The CDR3 sequence: CAWSPSWAETQYF. The CDR3 DNA reads TGTGCCTGGAGCCCGTCCTGGGCGGAGACCCAGTACTTC.

This clone appeared a single time. The gene calls are TRBV5-6 and TRBJ1-6; D might be TRBD1 (6 bases). Germline V gene data show CDR1 as SGHDT and CDR2 as YYEEEE. V lost 4 bases, J lost 7 bases, and 12 bases lay in between. The CDR3 consists of 14 residues. The CDR3 DNA sequence: TGTGCCAGCAGCCTTACAGGGTCGAATTCACCCCTCCACTTT. Amino acid sequence: CASSLTGSNSPLHF.